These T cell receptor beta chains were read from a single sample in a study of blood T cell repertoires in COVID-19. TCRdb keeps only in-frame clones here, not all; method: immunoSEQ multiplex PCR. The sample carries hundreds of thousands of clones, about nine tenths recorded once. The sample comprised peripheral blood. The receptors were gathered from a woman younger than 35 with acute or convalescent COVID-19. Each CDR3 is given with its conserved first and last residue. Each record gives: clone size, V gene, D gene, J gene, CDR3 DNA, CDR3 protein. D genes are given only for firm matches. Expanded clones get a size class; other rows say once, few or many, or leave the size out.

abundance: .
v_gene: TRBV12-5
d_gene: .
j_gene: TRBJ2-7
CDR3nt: TGTGCTAGTGGTTTGCGTCACACATACGAGCAGTACTTC
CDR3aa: CASGLRHTYEQYF

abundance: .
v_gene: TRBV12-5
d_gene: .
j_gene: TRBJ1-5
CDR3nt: TGTGCTAGTGGCTCCCTGGGGGAGGCGCCCCAGCATTTT
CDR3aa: CASGSLGEAPQHF

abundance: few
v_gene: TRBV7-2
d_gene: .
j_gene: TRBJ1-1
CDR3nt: TGTGCCAGCAGCTCCCAACCAGGAATGAACACTGAAGCTTTCTTT
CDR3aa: CASSSQPGMNTEAFF

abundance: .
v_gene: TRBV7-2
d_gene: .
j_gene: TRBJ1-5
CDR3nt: TGTGCCAGCAGCTCCAGGGCCTCCTATAGCAATCAGCCCCAGCATTTT
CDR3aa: CASSSRASYSNQPQHF

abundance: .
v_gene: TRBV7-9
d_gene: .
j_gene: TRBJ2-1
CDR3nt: TGTGCCAGCACCGAGTCCCTTACAGTGTACAATAACAATGAGCAGTTCTTC
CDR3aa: CASTESLTVYNNNEQFF

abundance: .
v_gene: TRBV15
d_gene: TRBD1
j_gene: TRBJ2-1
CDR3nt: TGTGCCACCAGCAGGGGGGACAGTACGAATGAGCAGTTCTTC
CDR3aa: CATSRGDSTNEQFF

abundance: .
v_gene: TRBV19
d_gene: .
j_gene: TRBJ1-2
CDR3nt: TGTGCCAGTGAGGGTGGCTATGGCTACACCTTC
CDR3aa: CASEGGYGYTF

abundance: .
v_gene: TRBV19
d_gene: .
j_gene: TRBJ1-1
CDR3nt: TGTGCCAGCGCTACGGGGAACACTGAAGCTTTCTTT
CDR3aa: CASATGNTEAFF

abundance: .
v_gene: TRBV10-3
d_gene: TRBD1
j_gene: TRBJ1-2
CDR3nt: TGTGCCATCGGAGCACAGACAGGGAACGGCTACACCTTC
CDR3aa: CAIGAQTGNGYTF

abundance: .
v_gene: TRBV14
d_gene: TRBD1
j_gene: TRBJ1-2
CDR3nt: TGTGCCAGCAGCCAAGATTACAGGGGGCGTTATGGCTACACCTTC
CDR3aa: CASSQDYRGRYGYTF

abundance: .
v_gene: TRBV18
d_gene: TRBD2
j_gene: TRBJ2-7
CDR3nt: TGTGCCAGCTCACCGACCTCGGGGGGGGCCTACGAGCAGTACTTC
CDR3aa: CASSPTSGGAYEQYF

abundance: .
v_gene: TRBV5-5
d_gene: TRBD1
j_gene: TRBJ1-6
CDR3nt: TGTGCCAGCAGGCTCCCAGGGACAGGGGTACGGAATTCACCCCTCCACTTT
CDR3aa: CASRLPGTGVRNSPLHF

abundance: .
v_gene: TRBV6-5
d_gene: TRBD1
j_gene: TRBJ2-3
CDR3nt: TGTGCCAGCATCCCCCCAGGGACAGGGAGGTGGACGCAGTATTTT
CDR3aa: CASIPPGTGRWTQYF

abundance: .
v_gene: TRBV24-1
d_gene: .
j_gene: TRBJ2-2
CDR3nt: TGTGCCACCAGTGGGTCGCGCGCGAACACCGGGGAGCTGTTTTTT
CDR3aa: CATSGSRANTGELFF

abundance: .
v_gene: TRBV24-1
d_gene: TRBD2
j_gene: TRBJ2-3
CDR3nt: TGTGCCACCAGTGTTCCAGCGGGGGGCACAGATACGCAGTATTTT
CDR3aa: CATSVPAGGTDTQYF

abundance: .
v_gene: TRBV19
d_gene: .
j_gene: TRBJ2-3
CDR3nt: TGTGCCAGTAGTACAGGGGAGACAGATACGCAGTATTTT
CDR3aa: CASSTGETDTQYF

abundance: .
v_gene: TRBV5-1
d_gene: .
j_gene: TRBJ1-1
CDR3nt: TGCGCCAGCAGCTTGAGCCGCGCCGGGCGGGACACTGAAGCTTTCTTT
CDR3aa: CASSLSRAGRDTEAFF

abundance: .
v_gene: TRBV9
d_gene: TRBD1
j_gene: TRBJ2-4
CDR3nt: TGTGCCAGCAGCGTAGATCCAGGGGGAAATCCGGACATTCAGTACTTC
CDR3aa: CASSVDPGGNPDIQYF

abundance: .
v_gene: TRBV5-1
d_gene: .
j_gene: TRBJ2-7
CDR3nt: TGCGCCAGCAGCTTGGGGCTAGCCGTTTACGAGCAGTACTTC
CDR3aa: CASSLGLAVYEQYF

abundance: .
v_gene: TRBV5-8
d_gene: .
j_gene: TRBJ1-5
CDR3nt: TGTGCCAGCAGCAAGAACCAGGGCGACGGGCAGCCCCAGCATTTT
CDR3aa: CASSKNQGDGQPQHF

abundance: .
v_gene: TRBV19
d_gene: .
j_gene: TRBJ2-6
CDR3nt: TGTGCCAGTAGTCCCCGCGGTCCCAGCTCTGGGGCCAACGTCCTGACTTTC
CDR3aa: CASSPRGPSSGANVLTF

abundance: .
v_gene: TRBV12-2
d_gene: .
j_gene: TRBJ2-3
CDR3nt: TGTGCAAGTCGCCGGGACAGGGGGTTTAGCACAGATACGCAGTATTTT
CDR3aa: CASRRDRGFSTDTQYF

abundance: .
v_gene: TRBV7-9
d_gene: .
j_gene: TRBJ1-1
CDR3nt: TGTGCCAGCAGCCCCGGGGGGAGAGGTTATCGTGTGAACACTGAAGCTTTCTTT
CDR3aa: CASSPGGRGYRVNTEAFF

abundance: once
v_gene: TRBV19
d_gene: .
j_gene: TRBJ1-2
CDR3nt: TGTGCCAGTAGTATATGGGGGCACGGCTACACCTTC
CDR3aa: CASSIWGHGYTF

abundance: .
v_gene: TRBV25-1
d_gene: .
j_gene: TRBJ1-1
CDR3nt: TGTGCCAGCAGTGGCCCGGGAAACACTGAAGCTTTCTTT
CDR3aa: CASSGPGNTEAFF

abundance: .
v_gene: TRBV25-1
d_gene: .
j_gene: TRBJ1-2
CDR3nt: TGTGCCAGCAGTGAATACTATGGTCGCGATCCCACCTTC
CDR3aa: CASSEYYGRDPTF

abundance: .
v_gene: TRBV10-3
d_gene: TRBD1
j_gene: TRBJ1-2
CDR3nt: TGTGCCATCAGTGAGGGAACAGGGGGCGACAGGAGCCCCCGATGGGGCTACACCTTC
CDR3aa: CAISEGTGGDRSPRWGYTF

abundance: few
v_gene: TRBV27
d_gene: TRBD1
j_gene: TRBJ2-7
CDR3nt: TGTGCCAGCAGTCGAAAGACAGGGACAAGCTACGAGCAGTACTTC
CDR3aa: CASSRKTGTSYEQYF

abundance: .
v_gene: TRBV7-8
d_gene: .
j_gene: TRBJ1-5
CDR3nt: TGTGCCAGCAGCAAACAGGAGGGCGATCAGCCCCAGCATTTT
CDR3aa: CASSKQEGDQPQHF

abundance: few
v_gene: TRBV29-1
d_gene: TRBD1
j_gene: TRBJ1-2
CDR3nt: TGCAGCGTTGAAGATCCAGGGGGAAATGGCTACACCTTC
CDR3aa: CSVEDPGGNGYTF

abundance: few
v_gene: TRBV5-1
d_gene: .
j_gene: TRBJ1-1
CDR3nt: TGCGCCAGCAGCCCCACGGATGGACAGGAAGCTTTCTTT
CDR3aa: CASSPTDGQEAFF

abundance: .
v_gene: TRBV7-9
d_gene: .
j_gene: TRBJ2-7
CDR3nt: TGTGCCAGCAGCTTAGGGGCCGGCTCCTACGAGCAGTACTTC
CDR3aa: CASSLGAGSYEQYF

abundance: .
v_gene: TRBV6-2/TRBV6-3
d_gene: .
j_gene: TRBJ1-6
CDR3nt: TGTGCCAGCAGTTACAGACAGAGCTCCTATAATTCACCCCTCCACTTT
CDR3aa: CASSYRQSSYNSPLHF

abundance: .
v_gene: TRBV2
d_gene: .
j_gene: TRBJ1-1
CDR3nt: TGTGCCAGCAGGCCGGTAGCGGGGGACACTGAAGCTTTCTTT
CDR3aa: CASRPVAGDTEAFF

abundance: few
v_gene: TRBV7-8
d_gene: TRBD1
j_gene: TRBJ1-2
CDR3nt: TGTGCCAGCAGCTCGACAGGGATTTATGGCTACACCTTC
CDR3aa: CASSSTGIYGYTF

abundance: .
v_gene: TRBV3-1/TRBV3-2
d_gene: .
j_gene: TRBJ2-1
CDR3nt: TGTGCCAGCAGCCAAGCTGGGCCCATCTCTGTGTGGCACAATGAGCAGTTCTTC
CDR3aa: CASSQAGPISVWHNEQFF

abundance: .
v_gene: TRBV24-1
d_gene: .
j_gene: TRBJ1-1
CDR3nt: TGTGCCACCAGTGATATTATGTTGAACACTGAAGCTTTCTTT
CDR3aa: CATSDIMLNTEAFF

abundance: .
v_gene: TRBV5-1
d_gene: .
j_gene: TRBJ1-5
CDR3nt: TGCGCCAGCAGCCTAACCGGGAGCTTAAATCAGCCCCAGCATTTT
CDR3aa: CASSLTGSLNQPQHF

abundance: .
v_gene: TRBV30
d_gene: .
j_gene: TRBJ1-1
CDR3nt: TGTGCCTGGAGTCTCACTATGACAGCCAGGAACACTGAAGCTTTCTTT
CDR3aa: CAWSLTMTARNTEAFF

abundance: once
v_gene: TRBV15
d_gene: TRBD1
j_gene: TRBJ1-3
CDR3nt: TGTGCCACCAGCCTTACAGGGGGGGCCGGAAACACCATATATTTT
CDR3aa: CATSLTGGAGNTIYF

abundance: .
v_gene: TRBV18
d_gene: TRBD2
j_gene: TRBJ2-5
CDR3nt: TGTGCCAGCTCACCAACGTACTCTAGCGGGGGGGGAGAGACCCAGTACTTC
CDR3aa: CASSPTYSSGGGETQYF

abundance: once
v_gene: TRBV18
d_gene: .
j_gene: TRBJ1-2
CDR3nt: TGTGCCAGCTCACCAAAGGAGACCGCGGGGGGCTACACCTTC
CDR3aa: CASSPKETAGGYTF

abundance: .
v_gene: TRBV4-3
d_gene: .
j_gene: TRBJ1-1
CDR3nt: TGCGCCAGCCGCCAAGGTCCGTACACTGAAGCTTTCTTT
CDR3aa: CASRQGPYTEAFF

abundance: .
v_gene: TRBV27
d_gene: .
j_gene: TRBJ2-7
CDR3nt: TGTGCCAGCAGTTTCACAGGGTCGGTCAATTACGAGCAGTACTTC
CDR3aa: CASSFTGSVNYEQYF

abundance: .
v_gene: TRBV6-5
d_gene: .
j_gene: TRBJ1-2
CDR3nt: TGTGCCAGCAGTTACACCCGGTGGACATTCGATGGCTACACCTTC
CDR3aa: CASSYTRWTFDGYTF